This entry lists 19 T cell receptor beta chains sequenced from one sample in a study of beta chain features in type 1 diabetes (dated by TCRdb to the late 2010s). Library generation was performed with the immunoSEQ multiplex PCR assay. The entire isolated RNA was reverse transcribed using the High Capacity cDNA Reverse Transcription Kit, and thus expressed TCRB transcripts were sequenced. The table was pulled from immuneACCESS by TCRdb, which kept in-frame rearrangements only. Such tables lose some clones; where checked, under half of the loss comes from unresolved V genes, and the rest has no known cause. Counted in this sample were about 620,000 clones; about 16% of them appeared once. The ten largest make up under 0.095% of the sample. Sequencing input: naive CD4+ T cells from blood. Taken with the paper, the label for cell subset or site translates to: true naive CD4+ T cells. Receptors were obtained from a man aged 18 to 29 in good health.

The chain's CDR3 is CASSHRQLYNSPLHF. The CDR3 bases are TGTGCCAGCAGCCACCGACAGCTCTATAATTCACCCCTCCACTTT. The rearrangement uses TRBV7-9 and TRBJ1-6; TRBD1 might be the D (5 bases). The ends were cut back, 5 bases at V and 3 bases at J, with 11 bases in the middle. The CDR3 is 15 residues long. Germline CDR1 and CDR2: SEHNR and FQNEAQ (reference sequence).

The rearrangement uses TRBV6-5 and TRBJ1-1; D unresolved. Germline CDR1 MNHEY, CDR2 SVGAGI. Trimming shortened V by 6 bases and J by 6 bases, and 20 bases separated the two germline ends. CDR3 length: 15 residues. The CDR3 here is CASRREGPMRAEAFF. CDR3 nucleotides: TGTGCCAGCAGGCGGGAGGGCCCCATGAGGGCTGAAGCTTTCTTT.

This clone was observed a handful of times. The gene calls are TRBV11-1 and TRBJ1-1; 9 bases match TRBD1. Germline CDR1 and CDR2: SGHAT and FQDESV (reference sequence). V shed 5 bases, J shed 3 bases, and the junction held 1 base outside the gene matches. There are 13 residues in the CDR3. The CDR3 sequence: CASSRDRDTEAFF. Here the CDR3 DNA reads TGTGCCAGCAGCCGGGACAGGGACACTGAAGCTTTCTTT.

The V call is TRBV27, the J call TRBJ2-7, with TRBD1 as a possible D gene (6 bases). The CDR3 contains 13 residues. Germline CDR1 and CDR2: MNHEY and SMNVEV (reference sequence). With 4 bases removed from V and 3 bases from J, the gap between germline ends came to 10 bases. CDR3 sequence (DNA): TGTGCCAGCAGTTCTCCGGACAGCTACGAGCAGTACTTC. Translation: CASSSPDSYEQYF.

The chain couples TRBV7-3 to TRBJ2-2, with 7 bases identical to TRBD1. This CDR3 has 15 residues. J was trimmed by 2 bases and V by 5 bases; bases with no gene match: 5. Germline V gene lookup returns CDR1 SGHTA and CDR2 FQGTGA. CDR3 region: CASSPTGVNTGELFF. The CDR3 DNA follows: TGTGCCAGCAGCCCAACAGGGGTAAACACCGGGGAGCTGTTTTTT.

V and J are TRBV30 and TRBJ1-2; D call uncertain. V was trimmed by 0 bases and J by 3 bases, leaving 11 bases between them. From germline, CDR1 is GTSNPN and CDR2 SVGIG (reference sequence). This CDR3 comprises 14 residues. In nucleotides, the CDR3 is TGTGCCTGGAGTGTACGGCGCAGATACTATGGCTACACCTTC. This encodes CAWSVRRRYYGYTF.

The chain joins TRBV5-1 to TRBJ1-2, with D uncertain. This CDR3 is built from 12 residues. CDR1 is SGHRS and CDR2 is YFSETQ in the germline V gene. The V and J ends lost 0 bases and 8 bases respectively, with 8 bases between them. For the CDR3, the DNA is TGCGCCAGCAGCTTGGGAGGGAAAGGCTACACCTTC. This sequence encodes CASSLGGKGYTF.

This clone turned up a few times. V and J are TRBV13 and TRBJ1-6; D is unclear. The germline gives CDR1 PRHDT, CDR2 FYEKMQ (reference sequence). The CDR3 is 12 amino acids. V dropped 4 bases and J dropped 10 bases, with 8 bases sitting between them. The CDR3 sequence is CASSSRESPLHF. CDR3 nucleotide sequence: TGTGCCAGCAGCTCGAGGGAGTCACCCCTCCACTTT.

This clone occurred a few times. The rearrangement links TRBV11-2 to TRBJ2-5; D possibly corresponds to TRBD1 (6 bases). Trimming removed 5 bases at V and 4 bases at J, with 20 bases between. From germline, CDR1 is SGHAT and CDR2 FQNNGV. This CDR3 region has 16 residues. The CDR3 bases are TGTGCCAGCAGCCAAACCCGCCAGGGGCATCGAGAGACCCAGTACTTC. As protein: CASSQTRQGHRETQYF.

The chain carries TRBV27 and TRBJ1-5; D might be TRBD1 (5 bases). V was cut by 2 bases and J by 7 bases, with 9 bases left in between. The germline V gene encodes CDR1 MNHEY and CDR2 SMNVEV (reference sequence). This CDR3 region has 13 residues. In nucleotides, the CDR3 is TGTGCCAGCAGTTTAGAGGGGCGGCAGCCCCAGCATTTT. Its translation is CASSLEGRQPQHF.

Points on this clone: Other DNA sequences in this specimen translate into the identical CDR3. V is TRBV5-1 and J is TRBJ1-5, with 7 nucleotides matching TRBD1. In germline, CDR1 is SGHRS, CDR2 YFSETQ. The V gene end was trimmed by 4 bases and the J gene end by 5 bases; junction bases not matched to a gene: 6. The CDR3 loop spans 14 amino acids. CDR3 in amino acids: CASSPQGVDQPQHF. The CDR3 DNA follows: TGCGCCAGCAGCCCTCAGGGGGTGGATCAGCCCCAGCATTTT.

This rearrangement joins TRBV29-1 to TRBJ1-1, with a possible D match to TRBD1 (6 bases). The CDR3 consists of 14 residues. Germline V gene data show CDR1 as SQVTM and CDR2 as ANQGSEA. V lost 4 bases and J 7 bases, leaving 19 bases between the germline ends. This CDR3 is CSVAGPTGMVEAFF. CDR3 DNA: TGCAGCGTTGCGGGACCTACAGGGATGGTTGAAGCTTTCTTT.

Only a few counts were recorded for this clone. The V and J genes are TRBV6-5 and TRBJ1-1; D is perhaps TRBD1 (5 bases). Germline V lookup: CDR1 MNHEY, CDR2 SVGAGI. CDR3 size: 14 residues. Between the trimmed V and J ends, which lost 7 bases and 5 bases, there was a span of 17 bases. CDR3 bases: TGTGCCAGCAACCGAAGGACCGGGGGAACTGAAGCTTTCTTT. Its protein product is CASNRRTGGTEAFF.

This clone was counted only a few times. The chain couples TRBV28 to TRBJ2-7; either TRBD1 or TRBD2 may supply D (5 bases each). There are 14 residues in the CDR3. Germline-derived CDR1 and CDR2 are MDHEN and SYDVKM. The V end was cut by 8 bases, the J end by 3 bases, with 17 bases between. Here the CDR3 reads CASEGTGINYEQYF. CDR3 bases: TGTGCCAGCGAAGGGACGGGGATTAACTACGAGCAGTACTTC.

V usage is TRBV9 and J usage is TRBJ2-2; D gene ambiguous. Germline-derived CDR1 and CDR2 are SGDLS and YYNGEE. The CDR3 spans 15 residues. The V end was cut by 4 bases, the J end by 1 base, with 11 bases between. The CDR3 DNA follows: TGTGCCAGCAGCCCCAGGACGGAGAACACCGGGGAGCTGTTTTTT. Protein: CASSPRTENTGELFF. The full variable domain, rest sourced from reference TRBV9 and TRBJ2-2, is DSGVTQTPKHLITATGQRVTLRCSPRSGDLSVYWYQQSLDQGLQFLIQYYNGEERAKGNILERFSAQQFPDLHSELNLSSLELGDSALYFCASSPRTENTGELFFGEGSRLTVL.

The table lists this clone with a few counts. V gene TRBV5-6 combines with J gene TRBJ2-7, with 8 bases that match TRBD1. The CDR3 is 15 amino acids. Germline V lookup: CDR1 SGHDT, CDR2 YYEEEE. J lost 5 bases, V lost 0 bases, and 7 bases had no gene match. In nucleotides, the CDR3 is TGTGCCAGCAGCTTGGGCGGACAGGGCTTCGACGAGCAGTACTTC. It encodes CASSLGGQGFDEQYF.

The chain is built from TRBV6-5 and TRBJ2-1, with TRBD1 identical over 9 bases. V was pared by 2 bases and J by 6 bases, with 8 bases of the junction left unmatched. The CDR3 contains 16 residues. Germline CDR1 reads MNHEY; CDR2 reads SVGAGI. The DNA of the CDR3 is TGTGCCAGCAGTTACCCGTTAGGACAGGGGAGCAATGAGCAGTTCTTC. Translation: CASSYPLGQGSNEQFF.

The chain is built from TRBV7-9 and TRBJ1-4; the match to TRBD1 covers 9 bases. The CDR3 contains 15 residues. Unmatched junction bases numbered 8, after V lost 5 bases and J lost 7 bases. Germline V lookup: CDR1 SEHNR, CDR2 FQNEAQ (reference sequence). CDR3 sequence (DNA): TGTGCCAGCAGCCTGACAGGGGGAAATCGTGAAAAACTGTTTTTT. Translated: CASSLTGGNREKLFF.

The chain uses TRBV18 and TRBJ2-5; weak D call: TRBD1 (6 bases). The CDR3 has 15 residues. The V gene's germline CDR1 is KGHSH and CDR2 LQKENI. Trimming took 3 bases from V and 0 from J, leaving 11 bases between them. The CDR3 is CASSPQRQDQETQYF. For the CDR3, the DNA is TGTGCCAGCTCACCTCAGCGACAGGACCAAGAGACCCAGTACTTC.